The sequence of this TCR beta chain was determined in a study of OX40 agonist ivuxolimab in advanced cancers. About the research overall: People in dose escalation had one of these cancers: hepatocellular carcinoma, melanoma, renal cell or head and neck cancer. Partial responses were achieved by three patients, one with hepatocellular carcinoma and two with cutaneous melanoma.

Deletions cut 4 bases from V and 0 bases from J, with 7 bases between. The CDR3 loop spans 13 amino acids. Germline V lookup: CDR1 SQVTM, CDR2 ANQGSEA. The table came from immunoSEQ multiplex PCR; TCRdb's copy has only in-frame clones and leaves some out. The top ten hold 6.2% of the sample, which has approximately 76,000 clones, 93% seen once. The sequenced sample was CD4+ or CD8+ T cells sorted from blood, obtained in a trial of the OX40 agonist ivuxolimab. This TCR came from an adult with an advanced solid tumor such as melanoma, head and neck, liver or kidney cancer. V is TRBV29-1 and J is TRBJ1-5, with D unresolved. Here the CDR3 reads CSVAPDSNQPQHF. CDR3 bases: TGCAGCGTTGCCCCAGATAGCAATCAGCCCCAGCATTTT. Looking up the rest from reference TRBV29-1 and TRBJ1-5 gives the full variable domain: SAVISQKPSRDICQRGTSLTIQCQVDSQVTMMFWYRQQPGQSLTLIATANQGSEATYESGFVIDKFPISRPNLTFSTLTVSNMSPEDSSIYLCSVAPDSNQPQHFGDGTRLSIL.